This TCR beta chain was obtained from a study of T cell responses to AZD1222 COVID-19 vaccine (dated by TCRdb to about 2021). Regarding the research as a whole: AZD1222 recipients given second doses at about 4 weeks or at about 12 weeks were pooled, since spike-specific TCR depth and breadth were not found to differ between the two schedules. TCR sequencing was performed for about 250 trial participants, of whom 200 to 220 were given two doses of AZD1222 and 26 were given two doses of MenACWY control vaccine. Enrollment into the trials was organized by age into subgroups of 18-55, 56-69 and 70-plus years, and those subgroups contained approximately 150, 30 and 60 TCR-sequenced participants, respectively. Points the paper makes about the study in general: Participants were mostly white British and included more females than males, and it was suggested by the authors that clonal diversity may have been underestimated. The 56-69-year group was small, and its depth increase did not reach significance, likely because of low power. Conclusions about previously exposed vaccinees are limited, since just five to seven AZD1222 recipients were seropositive for SARS-CoV-2 at baseline. Because no day 14 peak-response samples were available, repertoires were characterized only after the peak T cell response. The vaccine-associated CD4 TCRs covered the entire spike protein, and the dominant responses fell in regions 160-218 and 743-854. Reportedly, close to half of the unique spike-specific TCRs recognized epitopes lying outside the regions that are mutated in the B.1.351 and B.1.1.7 variants. A significant rise in spike-specific TCR breadth and depth was observed after two AZD1222 doses relative to day 0 and relative to MenACWY recipients.

The CDR3 regions of human TCRbeta chains were analyzed by immunosequencing. The original pipeline was this. TCRs in the repertoires were matched against a reference library of SARS-CoV-2-specific TCRs that had been generated with the MIRA antigen-specificity platform. Breadth was defined as the fraction of unique TCRs that were SARS-CoV-2-associated, and depth was defined as the fraction of total T cells that were SARS-CoV-2-associated. Using the MIRA data, every spike-specific TCR was mapped to the spike region that the TCR reacted to and assigned to either a CD4 or a CD8 class. Log10-transformed breadth and depth values were compared by one-way ANOVA with Sidak's multiple comparisons tests. TCRdb took this table from immuneACCESS and kept in-frame rearrangements with V and J called. Such tables lack part of the clones; where checked against another copy, unresolved V genes explain under half of the gap, and the rest is unexplained. For V, J and clone size, that table is used; D and trimming come from the DNA. Within this sample are 120,000 or so clones, with roughly 92% of them counted one time only. The ten largest account for over 1.5% of the sample.

What this sample's time point label stands for: baseline before first vaccination. Vaccinee samples came from UK trials COV001 and COV002, including a single-blind randomized controlled phase 2/3 trial of AZD1222 (ChAdOx1 nCoV-19) in healthy adults. Trial participant PBMC samples were collected at day 0 and day 28 after the second dose for TCRbeta chain sequencing. As regards this clone: Its antigen is currently not known. Per-nucleotide qualities are absent, and no much larger clonotype sits a single base away.

CDR1 and CDR2, looked up from the germline V gene (reference sequence), are LNHDA and SQIVND. Germline trimming: 11 bases from V, 4 bases from J; junction bases outside gene matches: 13. The CDR3, from cysteine to phenylalanine, totals 14 residues. Only the CDR3 DNA is retained, 42 bases long and in frame from the first base. The material sequenced was peripheral blood, taken on day 0 of AZD1222 vaccination. The chain links TRBV19 with TRBJ1-1, with 7 bases matching TRBD1. The clonotype comes from an adult in good health. CDR3 region: CAPRPKGAFTEAFF. The nucleotide sequence reads TGTGCCCCCCGCCCAAAGGGGGCTTTCACTGAAGCTTTCTTT. Outside the CDR3, residues come from the reference TRBV19 and TRBJ1-1 proteins, so the full variable domain is: DGGITQSPKYLFRKEGQNVTLSCEQNLNHDAMYWYRQDPGQGLRLIYYSQIVNDFQKGDIAEGYSVSREKKESFPLTVTSAQKNPTAFYLCAPRPKGAFTEAFFGQGTRLTVV.